The following is a TCR beta chain sequence with its context. Antigen specificity is unknown. CDR1 and CDR2 from the germline V gene are SGHRS and YFSETQ. The CDR3 contains 13 residues. Between the trimmed V and J ends, which lost 0 bases and 7 bases, there was a span of 10 bases. Method: immunoSEQ multiplex PCR; TCRdb's copy keeps in-frame clones and lacks some. The sample includes 76,000 or so clones, 65% to 90% seen only once; the top ten take about 0.6%. The data were taken from a study of OX40 agonist ivuxolimab in advanced cancers. The overall study: Participants could have had prior anti-PD-1, anti-PD-L1 or anti-CTLA-4 therapy, and approximately 40% had some. Partial responses were observed in three patients, of whom one had hepatocellular carcinoma and two had cutaneous melanoma. Study-level results: Doses of 0.1 to 3.0 mg/kg were accompanied by clonal expansion of CD4+ and CD8+ blood T cells by week 6. Those patients achieving a partial response at 0.1-3.0 mg/kg showed among the lowest clonal expansion.

This TCR derives from an adult with an advanced solid tumor such as melanoma, head and neck, liver or kidney cancer. The input for sequencing was CD4+ or CD8+ T cells sorted from blood, taken in a trial of the OX40 agonist ivuxolimab. This chain connects TRBV5-1 to TRBJ2-5; tentatively, D is TRBD1 (5 bases). The CDR3 coding sequence is TGCGCCAGCAGCTTGGAAGGGGTGGGGACCCAGTACTTC. It is translated as CASSLEGVGTQYF.